The T cell receptor (beta chain) described here comes from a study of T cell responses to AZD1222 COVID-19 vaccine. The study, taken as a whole, reports: Along spike, vaccine-associated CD4 TCRs were found throughout, with dominance at 160-218 and 743-854. Epitopes outside B.1.351 and B.1.1.7 mutated regions reportedly drew nearly half of spike TCRs.

The germline V gene encodes CDR1 SGHRS and CDR2 YFSETQ. Between the trimmed V and J ends, which lost 2 bases and 1 base, there was a span of 9 bases. The CDR3 contains 14 residues. The assay was immunoSEQ multiplex PCR, and TCRdb's table has in-frame clones only and misses some. Of more than 100,000 clones detected, about 90% appear once; the ten largest clones hold 1.7%. Concerning this clone itself: Its antigen is not identified.

The starting material was peripheral blood, obtained on day 0 of AZD1222 vaccination. This TCR was sampled from an adult in good health. The J gene is TRBJ1-1, the V gene TRBV5-1; D perhaps matches TRBD1 (5 bases). CDR3 bases: TGCGCCAGCAGCTTACGTGGGGCGAACACTGAAGCTTTCTTT. As protein: CASSLRGANTEAFF.